Listed here are 3 T cell receptor beta chains from one sample, sequenced in a study of shared clonotypes between healthy human individuals. Some clones are missing from TCRdb's copy, which holds only in-frame ones; the method was immunoSEQ multiplex PCR. The sample gives millions of clones, approximately 93% of which show up once; about 0.41% is in the top ten. Sequenced input: naive CD4+ T cells from PBMCs. Subset denoted: CD45RA+ positively selected. All receptors come from a man aged 18 to 30 in good health. Some clones in this sample may be carry-over from other donors' samples.

The gene calls are TRBV28 and TRBJ1-3, with D perhaps TRBD1 (5 bases). Germline lookup yields CDR1 MDHEN and CDR2 SYDVKM. Trimming pared 7 bases from V and 3 bases from J, leaving 16 bases between. CDR3 length equals 15 residues. The CDR3, as DNA: TGTGCCAGCACCCCGCCAGGGCGGAATGGAAACACCATATATTTT. Translating it yields CASTPPGRNGNTIYF.

As regards this clone: The same CDR3 is also encoded by other DNA sequences in this sample. The rearrangement joins TRBV6-1 to TRBJ2-7; 7 bases are shared with TRBD2. The trim removed 5 bases at V and 2 bases at J, leaving 3 bases unmatched. Per germline, CDR1 MNHNS and CDR2 SASEGT. The CDR3 runs to 13 residues. The CDR3 region has the DNA TGTGCCAGCAGTCGGCTAGCGGCCTACGAGCAGTACTTC. Protein product: CASSRLAAYEQYF.

The chain carries TRBV2 and TRBJ2-7; 8 positions match TRBD2. The J segment lost 4 bases and the V segment lost 7 bases, leaving 15 bases of the junction unmatched. Germline V gene lookup returns CDR1 SNHLY and CDR2 FYNNEI. The CDR3 consists of 16 residues. CDR3 nucleotide sequence: TGTGCCAGCAAAAGAGTCACGGGGGGGCGAACTTACGAGCAGTACTTC. It translates to CASKRVTGGRTYEQYF.